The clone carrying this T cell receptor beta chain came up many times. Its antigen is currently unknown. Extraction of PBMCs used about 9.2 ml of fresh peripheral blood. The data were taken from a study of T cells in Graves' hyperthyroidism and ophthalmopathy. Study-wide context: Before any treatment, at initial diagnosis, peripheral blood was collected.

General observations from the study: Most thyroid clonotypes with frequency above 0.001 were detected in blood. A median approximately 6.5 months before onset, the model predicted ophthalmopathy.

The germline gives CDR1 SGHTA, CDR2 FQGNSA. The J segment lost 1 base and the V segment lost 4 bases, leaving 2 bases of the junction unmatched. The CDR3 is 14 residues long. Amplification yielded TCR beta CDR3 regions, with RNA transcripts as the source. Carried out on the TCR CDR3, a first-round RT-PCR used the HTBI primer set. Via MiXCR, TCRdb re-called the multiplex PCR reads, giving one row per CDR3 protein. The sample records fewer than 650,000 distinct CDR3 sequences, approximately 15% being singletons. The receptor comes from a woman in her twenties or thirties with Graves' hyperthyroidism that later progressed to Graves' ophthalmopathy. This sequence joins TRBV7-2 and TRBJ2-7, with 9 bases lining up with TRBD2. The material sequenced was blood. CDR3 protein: CASSYSGSSYEQYF. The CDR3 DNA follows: TGTGCCAGCAGCTATAGCGGGAGTTCCTACGAGCAGTACTTC.